This T cell receptor (beta chain) was identified during a study of high-grade serous ovarian cancer treatment subgroups. This clone has more than one count but fewer than ten. Tumor samples were taken before definitive surgery or chemotherapy. The V gene's germline CDR1 is ENHRY and CDR2 SYGVKD. V dropped 6 bases and J dropped 0; count of bases not matched to a gene: 8. The CDR3 contains 15 residues. Clones were sequenced by immunoSEQ multiplex PCR, and TCRdb holds only the in-frame ones, with some missing. The table has thousands of clones, over 65% seen once; the top ten hold around 15%. The sequenced sample was tumor tissue. This chain uses TRBV10-3 with TRBJ2-7; 7 nucleotides match TRBD1. This sequence originates from a human donor with high-grade serous ovarian cancer. The CDR3, as DNA: TGTGCCATCAGAGACCCCGGGACAGACTCCTACGAGCAGTACTTC. Translated: CAIRDPGTDSYEQYF.